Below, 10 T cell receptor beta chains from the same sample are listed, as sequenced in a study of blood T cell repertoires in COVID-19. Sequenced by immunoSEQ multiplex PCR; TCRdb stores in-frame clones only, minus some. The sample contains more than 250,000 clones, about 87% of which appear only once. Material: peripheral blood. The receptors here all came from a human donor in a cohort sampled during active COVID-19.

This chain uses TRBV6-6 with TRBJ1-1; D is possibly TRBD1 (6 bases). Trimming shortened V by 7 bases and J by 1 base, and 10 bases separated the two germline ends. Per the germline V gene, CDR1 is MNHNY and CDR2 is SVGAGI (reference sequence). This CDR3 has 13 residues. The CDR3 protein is CASKPGQNTEAFF. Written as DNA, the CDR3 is TGTGCCAGCAAACCGGGACAGAACACTGAAGCTTTCTTT.

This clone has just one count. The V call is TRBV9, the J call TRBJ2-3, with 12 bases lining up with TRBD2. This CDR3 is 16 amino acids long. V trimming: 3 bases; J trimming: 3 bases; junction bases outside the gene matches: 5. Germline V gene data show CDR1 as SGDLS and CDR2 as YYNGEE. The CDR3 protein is CASSARLAGATDTQYF. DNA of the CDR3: TGTGCCAGCAGCGCGCGACTAGCGGGAGCGACAGATACGCAGTATTTT.

The DNA for the CDR3 is TGTGCCAGCAGTTACTCGACAGCCGGGGGTGAGCAGTTCTTC. Protein sequence: CASSYSTAGGEQFF. The V gene is TRBV6-5, the J gene TRBJ2-1; TRBD2 might be the D (6 bases). CDR1 and CDR2 (germline): MNHEY, SVGAGI. V was trimmed by 0 bases and J by 9 bases, leaving 12 bases between them. This CDR3 comprises 14 residues.

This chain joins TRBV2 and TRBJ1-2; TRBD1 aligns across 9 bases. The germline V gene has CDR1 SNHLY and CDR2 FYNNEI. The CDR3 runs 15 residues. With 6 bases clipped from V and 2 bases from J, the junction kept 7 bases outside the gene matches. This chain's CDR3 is CASRRDRAKNYGYTF. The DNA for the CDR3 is TGTGCCAGCAGACGGGACAGGGCGAAGAACTATGGCTACACCTTC. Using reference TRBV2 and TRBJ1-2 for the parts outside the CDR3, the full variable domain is EPEVTQTPSHQVTQMGQEVILRCVPISNHLYFYWYRQILGQKVEFLVSFYNNEISEKSEIFDDQFSVERPDGSNFTLKIRSTKLEDSAMYFCASRRDRAKNYGYTFGSGTRLTVV.

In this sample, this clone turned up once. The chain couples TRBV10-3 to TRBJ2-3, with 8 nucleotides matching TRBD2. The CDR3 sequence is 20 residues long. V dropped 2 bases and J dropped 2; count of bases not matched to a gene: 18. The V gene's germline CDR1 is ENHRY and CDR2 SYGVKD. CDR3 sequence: CAISEPGLAGGGRDTDTQYF. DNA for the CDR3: TGTGCCATCAGTGAGCCCGGTCTGGCGGGAGGAGGGCGGGACACAGATACGCAGTATTTT.

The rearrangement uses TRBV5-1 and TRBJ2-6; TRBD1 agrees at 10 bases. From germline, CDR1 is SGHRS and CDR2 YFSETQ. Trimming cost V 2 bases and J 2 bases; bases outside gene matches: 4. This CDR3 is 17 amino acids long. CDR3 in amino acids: CASSFFGTGAGANVLTF. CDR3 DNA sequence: TGCGCCAGCAGCTTCTTCGGGACAGGGGCTGGGGCCAACGTCCTGACTTTC.

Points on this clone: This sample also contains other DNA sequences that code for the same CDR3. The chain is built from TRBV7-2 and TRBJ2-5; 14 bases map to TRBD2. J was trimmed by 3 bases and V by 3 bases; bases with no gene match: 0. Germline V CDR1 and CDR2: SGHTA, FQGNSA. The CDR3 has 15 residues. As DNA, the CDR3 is TGTGCCAGCAGCTTGACTAGCGGGAGGGAAGAGACCCAGTACTTC. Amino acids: CASSLTSGREETQYF.

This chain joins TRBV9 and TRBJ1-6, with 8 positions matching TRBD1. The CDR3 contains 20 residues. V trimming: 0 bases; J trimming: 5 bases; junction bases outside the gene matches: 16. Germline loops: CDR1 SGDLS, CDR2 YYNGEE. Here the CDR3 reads CASSVGMGGSTGENNSPLHF. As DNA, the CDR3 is TGTGCCAGCAGCGTAGGGATGGGCGGTTCGACAGGGGAGAATAATTCACCCCTCCACTTT.

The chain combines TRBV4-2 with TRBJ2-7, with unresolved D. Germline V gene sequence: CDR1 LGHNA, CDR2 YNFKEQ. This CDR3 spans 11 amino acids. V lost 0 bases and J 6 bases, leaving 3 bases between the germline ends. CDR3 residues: CASSQESEQYF. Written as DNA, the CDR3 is TGTGCCAGCAGCCAAGAGAGCGAGCAGTACTTC.

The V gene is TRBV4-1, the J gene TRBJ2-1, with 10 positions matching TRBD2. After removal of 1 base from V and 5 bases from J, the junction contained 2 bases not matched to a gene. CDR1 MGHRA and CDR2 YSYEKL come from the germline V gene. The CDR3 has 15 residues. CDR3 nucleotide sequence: TGCGCCAGCAGCCAAGGGCTAGCGGGAGACAATGAGCAGTTCTTC. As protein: CASSQGLAGDNEQFF.